Below are 16 T cell receptor beta chains sequenced from a single sample in a study of glioma-infiltrating T cells after dendritic cell vaccination. Sequencing used immunoSEQ multiplex PCR; TCRdb keeps in-frame clones, though not all of them. Here the sample spans tens of thousands of clones, around 83% being singletons. The material sequenced was blood, taken before dendritic cell vaccination. Every receptor here comes from a human donor with glioblastoma.

This clone was counted a single time. The chain couples TRBV30 to TRBJ2-3; possible D gene TRBD2, 6 bases. V was shortened by 7 bases and J by 6 bases, with 8 bases between the two germline ends. Germline values: CDR1 GTSNPN, CDR2 SVGIG (reference sequence). The CDR3 contains 10 residues. The CDR3 DNA reads TGTGCCTCGGGGAGGGATACGCAGTATTTT. It specifies CASGRDTQYF.

The rearrangement uses TRBV5-4 and TRBJ1-2, with D possibly TRBD1 on 5 matching bases. The CDR3 spans 14 residues. Per the germline V gene, CDR1 is SGHNT and CDR2 is YYREEE (reference sequence). The ends were cut back, 6 bases at V and 3 bases at J, with 15 bases in the middle. The CDR3 loop reads CASTQEGRYYGYTF. CDR3 nucleotide sequence: TGTGCCAGCACCCAGGAGGGACGTTACTATGGCTACACCTTC.

V and J are TRBV6-6 and TRBJ1-2; D is perhaps TRBD1 (5 bases). Trimming cost V 7 bases and J 3 bases, with 18 bases left between them. Germline values: CDR1 MNHNY, CDR2 SVGAGI (reference sequence). This CDR3 has 15 residues. The CDR3 loop is CASTSAGIVDYGYTF. The CDR3 DNA sequence: TGTGCCAGCACTAGTGCAGGGATAGTAGACTATGGCTACACCTTC.

V and J are TRBV7-9 and TRBJ2-1, with 12 positions matching TRBD2. Germline values: CDR1 SEHNR, CDR2 FQNEAQ (reference sequence). The V and J ends lost 2 bases and 2 bases, in that order; junction bases with no gene match: 1. This CDR3 is built from 16 residues. The CDR3 loop is CASSLLAGGAYNEQFF. The DNA for the CDR3 is TGTGCCAGCAGCTTACTAGCGGGGGGGGCCTACAATGAGCAGTTCTTC.

V gene TRBV2 combines with J gene TRBJ1-5; TRBD1 is a possible D gene (6 bases). The CDR3 has 14 residues. Germline V CDR1 and CDR2: SNHLY, FYNNEI. V lost 6 bases and J 6 bases, leaving 15 bases between the germline ends. CDR3 residues: CASRLGGASQPQHF. CDR3 coding DNA: TGTGCCAGCAGATTGGGGGGGGCGAGTCAGCCCCAGCATTTT.

The V gene is TRBV7-6, the J gene TRBJ2-1, with 13 bases that match TRBD2. V gave up 3 bases and J gave up 7 bases; unmatched junction bases: 3. The CDR3 is 15 amino acids. The germline V gene encodes CDR1 SGHVS and CDR2 FNYEAQ. CDR3 DNA sequence: TGTGCCAGCAGCTTGACTAGCGGGGGGTTTAATGAGCAGTTCTTC. Amino acid sequence: CASSLTSGGFNEQFF.

CDR3 nucleotide sequence: TGTGCCAGCCGGCGAAGGGACACGGGCCCCTACGAGCAGTACTTC. Translating it yields CASRRRDTGPYEQYF. J is TRBJ2-7 and V is TRBV27; D is possibly TRBD1 (6 bases). Trimming left V 8 bases short and J 2 bases short, with 19 bases between. The germline V gene has CDR1 MNHEY and CDR2 SMNVEV (reference sequence). The CDR3 extends over 15 amino acids.

The chain recombines TRBV11-2 with TRBJ1-1; D might be TRBD1 (5 bases). Germline CDR1 reads SGHAT; CDR2 reads FQNNGV. This CDR3 contains 14 residues. V lost 3 bases and J 4 bases, leaving 12 bases between the germline ends. CDR3 DNA: TGTGCCAGCAGCTTCGTTCAGGGATCCACTGAAGCTTTCTTT. This codes for CASSFVQGSTEAFF.

V gene TRBV5-1 combines with J gene TRBJ2-7; D gene uncertain. Germline V CDR1 and CDR2: SGHRS, YFSETQ. V lost 3 bases and J lost 9, with 22 bases in between. This CDR3 is 15 amino acids long. DNA for the CDR3: TGCGCCAGCAGCTCTAAGGAGACCGATGCTCCCGGGCAGTACTTC. This translates into CASSSKETDAPGQYF.

On this clone: Other DNA sequences in the sample encode the same CDR3. The chain carries TRBV4-1 and TRBJ1-4; D remains ambiguous. The CDR3 has 12 amino acids. The germline gives CDR1 MGHRA, CDR2 YSYEKL. V lost 1 base and J 7 bases, leaving 4 bases between the germline ends. CDR3 nucleotides: TGCGCCAGCAGCCAAGTGCGTGAAAAACTGTTTTTT. Amino acid sequence: CASSQVREKLFF.

V gene TRBV11-2 combines with J gene TRBJ2-1; D is unclear. Per the germline V gene, CDR1 is SGHAT and CDR2 is FQNNGV. CDR3 length: 11 residues. Deletions cut 5 bases from V and 4 bases from J, with 3 bases between. CDR3 DNA: TGTGCCAGCAGCCCATACAATGAGCAGTTCTTC. Translating it yields CASSPYNEQFF.

The rearrangement uses TRBV5-6 and TRBJ2-1, with 11 positions matching TRBD2. Per the germline V gene, CDR1 is SGHDT and CDR2 is YYEEEE. The CDR3 runs to 16 residues. Germline trimming cut 0 bases from V and 6 bases from J; bases unmatched to any gene: 5. For the CDR3, the DNA is TGTGCCAGCAGCTTGGAAGGACTAGCGGGTTTCAATGAGCAGTTCTTC. Amino acid sequence: CASSLEGLAGFNEQFF.

J is TRBJ1-3 and V is TRBV19; D is unresolved. Trimming took off 4 bases at V and 1 base at J, with 11 bases between the two ends. Germline assignment: CDR1 LNHDA and CDR2 SQIVND (reference sequence). The CDR3 is 15 amino acids. The CDR3 DNA sequence: TGTGCCAGTAGTACGGGGATATTATCTGGAAACACCATATATTTT. Protein product: CASSTGILSGNTIYF.

The chain recombines TRBV6-1 with TRBJ1-2; D is undetermined. There are 14 residues in the CDR3. From germline, CDR1 is MNHNS and CDR2 SASEGT. Deletions cut 6 bases from V and 5 bases from J, with 16 bases between. In DNA form, the CDR3 reads TGTGCCAGCAGGGCCCGGGGTTTTGGGTATGGCTACACCTTC. Protein: CASRARGFGYGYTF.

The rearrangement uses TRBV2 and TRBJ2-5; D unclear. The CDR3 has 14 amino acids. Trimming removed 2 bases at V and 1 base at J, with 8 bases between. Germline V CDR1 and CDR2: SNHLY, FYNNEI. The CDR3 bases are TGTGCCAGCAGTGAATGGCCCTCCCAAGAGACCCAGTACTTC. Its protein is CASSEWPSQETQYF.

This chain joins TRBV4-1 and TRBJ1-4, with a possible D match to TRBD1 (6 bases). V dropped 1 base and J dropped 0 bases, with 15 bases sitting between them. The CDR3 contains 18 residues. The germline V gene has CDR1 MGHRA and CDR2 YSYEKL. CDR3 sequence reads: CASSQGRGAISTNEKLFF. The CDR3 coding sequence is TGCGCCAGCAGCCAAGGTCGGGGGGCGATATCAACTAATGAAAAACTGTTTTTT.